Each of the 23 T cell receptor beta chains below was sequenced from the same sample in a study of blood T cell repertoires in COVID-19. Sequenced by immunoSEQ multiplex PCR; TCRdb stores in-frame clones only, minus some. The table lists about 380,000 clones, around 90% of them singletons. Input material: peripheral blood. Receptor source: a man younger than 35 with active or convalescent COVID-19.

V gene TRBV24-1 combines with J gene TRBJ2-3; 12 bases fit TRBD2. This CDR3 has 17 amino acids. Per germline, CDR1 KGHDR and CDR2 SFDVKD. Trimming removed 2 bases from V and 6 bases from J; junction bases left unmatched: 8. CDR3 nucleotides: TGTGCCACCAGTGATTGGGGCCGGACTAGCGGGGTGGATACGCAGTATTTT. Its translation is CATSDWGRTSGVDTQYF.

The chain carries TRBV2 and TRBJ1-5; 9 nucleotides agree with TRBD1. V shed 6 bases and J 6 bases; nucleotides not matched to a gene: 0. From germline, CDR1 is SNHLY and CDR2 FYNNEI. The CDR3 sequence is 12 residues long. DNA of the CDR3: TGTGCCAGCAGGGACAGGGGTCAGCCCCAGCATTTT. It translates to CASRDRGQPQHF.

The V gene is TRBV6-1, the J gene TRBJ1-5; D remains unclear. The V end lost 3 bases, the J end lost 2 bases, and 17 bases lay between the germline ends. The CDR3 has 17 amino acids. From germline, CDR1 is MNHNS and CDR2 SASEGT. The CDR3 spells CASSEGRAGLRNQPQHF. The CDR3 DNA reads TGTGCCAGCAGTGAGGGCAGAGCAGGACTTCGCAATCAGCCCCAGCATTTT.

The chain has TRBV4-3 and TRBJ2-7, with 12 bases matching TRBD2. The CDR3 is 15 residues long. With V trimmed by 5 bases and J by 1 base, 3 bases remained unmatched. In germline, CDR1 is LGHNA, CDR2 YSLEER. The DNA for the CDR3 is TGCGCCAGCAGCAATGGACTAGCGGGATCCTACGAGCAGTACTTC. It is translated as CASSNGLAGSYEQYF.

The table lists this clone with a few counts. This rearrangement joins TRBV10-3 to TRBJ2-1; maybe TRBD1 (5 bases). The CDR3 spans 13 residues. Germline loops: CDR1 ENHRY, CDR2 SYGVKD. With 3 bases removed from V and 5 bases from J, the gap between germline ends came to 8 bases. The CDR3 coding sequence is TGTGCCATCAGTGAAGCAGGGAACAATGAGCAGTTCTTC. This sequence encodes CAISEAGNNEQFF.

This clone showed up just once. The J gene is TRBJ1-2, the V gene TRBV12-3 or TRBV12-4, with 8 bases aligning to TRBD1. The V gene end was trimmed by 4 bases and the J gene end by 7 bases; junction bases not matched to a gene: 5. The length of the CDR3 is 13 residues. The DNA for the CDR3 is TGTGCCAGCAGTTCCCAGGGGGCGCGTGGCTACACCTTC. It translates to CASSSQGARGYTF.

The V call is TRBV20-1, the J call TRBJ2-5; D unclear. CDR3 length: 13 residues. The germline V gene encodes CDR1 DFQATT and CDR2 SNEGSKA (reference sequence). The V gene lost 3 bases and the J gene lost 0 bases, with 8 bases spanning the gap. The CDR3 region is CSASSPYQETQYF. For the CDR3, the DNA is TGCAGTGCTAGTTCCCCGTACCAAGAGACCCAGTACTTC.

This rearrangement joins TRBV24-1 to TRBJ2-2; 7 bases are a match to TRBD1. Germline CDR1 KGHDR, CDR2 SFDVKD. With 1 base clipped from V and 7 bases from J, the junction kept 8 bases outside the gene matches. The CDR3 has 16 amino acids. The CDR3 spells CATSDLQGSPGGELFF. The CDR3 nucleotides are TGTGCCACCAGTGATTTACAGGGGTCCCCAGGCGGGGAGCTGTTTTTT.

The chain has TRBV3-1 (or the pseudogene TRBV3-2) and TRBJ1-5; 7 positions match TRBD1. V lost 4 bases to trimming and J lost 0 bases; unmatched junction nucleotides: 3. The V gene's germline CDR1 is LGHDT and CDR2 YNNKEL (reference sequence). The CDR3 contains 15 residues. The CDR3 spells CASSPGTVSNQPQHF. CDR3 sequence (DNA): TGTGCCAGCAGCCCGGGGACAGTTAGCAATCAGCCCCAGCATTTT.

The chain has TRBV20-1 and TRBJ1-3; the D is unclear. The V end lost 6 bases, the J end lost 6 bases, and 9 bases lay between the germline ends. There are 11 residues in the CDR3. Germline V gene data show CDR1 as DFQATT and CDR2 as SNEGSKA (reference sequence). CDR3: CSAPSLNTIYF. CDR3 coding DNA: TGCAGTGCCCCAAGCTTAAACACCATATATTTT.

The gene calls are TRBV4-1 and TRBJ2-5; 8 bases line up with TRBD2. Germline assignment: CDR1 MGHRA and CDR2 YSYEKL. The CDR3 covers 17 residues. The trim removed 4 bases at V and 2 bases at J, leaving 12 bases unmatched. As DNA, the CDR3 is TGCGCCAGCAGCCCTCACGACAGGACTAGCTGGCAAGAGACCCAGTACTTC. Its translation is CASSPHDRTSWQETQYF.

The V call is TRBV25-1, the J call TRBJ1-4; TRBD1 might be the D (6 bases). Between the trimmed V and J ends, which lost 2 bases and 3 bases, there was a span of 13 bases. The CDR3 has 16 amino acids. Germline V gene data show CDR1 as MGHDK and CDR2 as SYGVNS. CDR3: CASSEVITGSNEKLFF. The CDR3 nucleotides read TGTGCCAGCAGTGAAGTTATAACAGGGTCTAATGAAAAACTGTTTTTT.

The chain combines TRBV11-2 with TRBJ2-3; 14 bases match TRBD2. Germline lookup yields CDR1 SGHAT and CDR2 FQNNGV. There are 18 residues in the CDR3. The V segment lost 2 bases and the J segment 5 bases; nucleotides outside the gene matches: 9. As DNA, the CDR3 is TGTGCCAGCAGCTTATTTGGACTAGCGGGAGGAGAGGGAGATACGCAGTATTTT. Amino acids: CASSLFGLAGGEGDTQYF.

V gene TRBV6-2 or TRBV6-3 combines with J gene TRBJ1-4; D is unclear. CDR1 and CDR2 (germline): MNHEY, SVGEGT. The CDR3 runs to 16 residues. With 4 bases removed from V and 5 bases from J, the gap between germline ends came to 17 bases. The CDR3 DNA sequence: TGTGCCAGCAGTTCCACGCTCCGAGGGCCCAATGAAAAACTGTTTTTT. Its protein is CASSSTLRGPNEKLFF.

The J gene is TRBJ2-1, the V gene TRBV24-1; D might be TRBD2 (7 bases). The germline V and J ends were trimmed by 4 bases and 7 bases, with 22 bases remaining between them. In germline, CDR1 is KGHDR, CDR2 SFDVKD. The CDR3 is 17 residues long. The DNA for the CDR3 is TGTGCCACCAGTGACCCGTCTGGTGGGGGGGCGAGGAATGAGCAGTTCTTC. Translated, it gives CATSDPSGGGARNEQFF.

This clone showed up just once. V usage is TRBV6-2 or TRBV6-3 and J usage is TRBJ1-1, with D maybe TRBD1 (5 bases). This CDR3 is built from 11 residues. The germline V gene has CDR1 MNHEY and CDR2 SVGEGT. V lost 2 bases to trimming and J lost 8 bases, with 6 bases between them. The CDR3 region is CASSYAGEAFF. The DNA for the CDR3 is TGTGCCAGCAGTTACGCAGGGGAAGCTTTCTTT.

This rearrangement joins TRBV5-6 to TRBJ2-2, with D perhaps matching TRBD1 (5 bases). Germline assignment: CDR1 SGHDT and CDR2 YYEEEE. The germline V and J ends were trimmed by 3 bases and 0 bases, with 12 bases remaining between them. The CDR3 loop spans 16 amino acids. The CDR3 DNA follows: TGTGCCAGCAGCTCTACAGGTGTCCCGAACACCGGGGAGCTGTTTTTT. Residues: CASSSTGVPNTGELFF.

V and J are TRBV27 and TRBJ1-4, with D perhaps matching TRBD1 (5 bases). Germline V gives CDR1 MNHEY, CDR2 SMNVEV (reference sequence). This CDR3 has 15 residues. Trimming stripped 6 bases from V and 8 bases from J, with 19 bases between. Here the CDR3 reads CASRDRGNLGEKLFF. The CDR3 DNA follows: TGTGCCAGCAGGGATAGGGGCAATCTGGGGGAAAAACTGTTTTTT.

The chain couples TRBV28 to TRBJ1-3, with D possibly TRBD1 on 5 matching bases. This CDR3 region has 18 residues. Germline-derived CDR1 and CDR2 are MDHEN and SYDVKM. V lost 2 bases and J 0 bases, leaving 17 bases between the germline ends. This CDR3 reads CASSLVSGLPGSGNTIYF. In DNA, the CDR3 is TGTGCCAGCAGTTTAGTGTCAGGGCTTCCAGGCTCTGGAAACACCATATATTTT.

This clone was seen a single time. The rearrangement joins TRBV7-2 to TRBJ2-2, with D possibly being TRBD1 (5 bases). This CDR3 is 16 amino acids long. Deletions cut 2 bases from V and 0 bases from J, with 10 bases between. The V gene's germline CDR1 is SGHTA and CDR2 FQGNSA. CDR3 bases: TGTGCCAGCAGCTTAAGAGGACACACGAACACCGGGGAGCTGTTTTTT. Translated, it gives CASSLRGHTNTGELFF.

The chain employs TRBV10-3 and TRBJ1-6, with 8 bases matching TRBD1. The CDR3 covers 19 residues. The ends lost 0 bases at V and 1 base at J; junction bases unmatched: 8. Germline V gene lookup returns CDR1 ENHRY and CDR2 SYGVKD. The chain's CDR3 is CAISESGGQGASYNSPLHF. DNA for the CDR3: TGTGCCATCAGTGAGTCGGGTGGACAGGGTGCGTCCTATAATTCACCCCTCCACTTT.

The chain links TRBV9 to TRBJ1-3, with TRBD1 as a possible D gene (5 bases). The germline V gene encodes CDR1 SGDLS and CDR2 YYNGEE. The V and J ends lost 2 bases and 0 bases respectively, with 9 bases between them. CDR3 size: 15 residues. CDR3 sequence: CASSVRDSSGNTIYF. The CDR3 DNA reads as TGTGCCAGCAGCGTGCGTGACAGCTCTGGAAACACCATATATTTT.

V usage is TRBV15 and J usage is TRBJ1-5; D remains unclear. The V gene's germline CDR1 is LNHNV and CDR2 YYDKDF (reference sequence). V lost 3 bases and J lost 5, with 17 bases in between. The CDR3 sequence is 16 residues long. The chain's CDR3 is CATSSSSDRVDQPQHF. CDR3 nucleotides: TGTGCCACCAGCAGCTCGTCTGACCGGGTTGATCAGCCCCAGCATTTT.